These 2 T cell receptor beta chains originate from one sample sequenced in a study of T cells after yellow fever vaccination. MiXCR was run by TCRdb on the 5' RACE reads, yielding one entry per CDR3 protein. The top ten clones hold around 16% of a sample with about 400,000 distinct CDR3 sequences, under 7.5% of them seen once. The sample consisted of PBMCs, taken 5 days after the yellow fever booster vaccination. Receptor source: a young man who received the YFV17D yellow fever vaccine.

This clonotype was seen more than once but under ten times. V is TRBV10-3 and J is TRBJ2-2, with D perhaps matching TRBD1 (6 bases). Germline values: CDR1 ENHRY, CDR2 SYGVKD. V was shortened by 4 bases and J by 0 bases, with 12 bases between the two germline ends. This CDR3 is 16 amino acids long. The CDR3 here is CAISVTGSANTGELFF. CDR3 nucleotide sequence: TGTGCCATCAGTGTAACAGGGAGCGCGAACACCGGGGAGCTGTTTTTT.

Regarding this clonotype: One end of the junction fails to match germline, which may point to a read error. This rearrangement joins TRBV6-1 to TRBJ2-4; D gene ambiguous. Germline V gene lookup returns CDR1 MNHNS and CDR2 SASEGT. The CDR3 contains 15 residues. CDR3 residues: CASSVAELTKDIQYF. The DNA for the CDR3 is TGTGCCAGCAGTGTGGCAGAGCTGACCAAAGACATTCAGTACTTC.